The clone carrying this T cell receptor (beta chain) turned up a few times. The TCR beta CDR3 regions underwent amplification using RNA transcripts as the source. HTBI primers were used for first-round RT-PCR of the TCR CDR3. TCRdb re-derived calls from the multiplex PCR reads in MiXCR, one entry per CDR3 protein. The data show hundreds of thousands of distinct CDR3 sequences, with about 18% seen just once and roughly 3.5% held by the top ten. This record comes from a study of T cells in Graves' hyperthyroidism and ophthalmopathy. V was cut by 2 bases and J by 8 bases, with 19 bases left in between. CDR1 is MGHRA, CDR2 YSYEKL, per germline. The CDR3 consists of 15 residues. Those patients with uncontrolled infection, other autoimmune disease, pregnancy or lactation were excluded.

The TCR originated in a woman aged 18-29 years with Graves' hyperthyroidism. The rearrangement uses TRBV4-1 and TRBJ2-7; TRBD2 is a possible D gene (6 bases). The sequenced sample consisted of blood. CDR3 coding DNA: TGCGCCAGCAGCCAACCCGGGACTTCCCCGAGGAAGCAGTACTTC. Translated: CASSQPGTSPRKQYF.